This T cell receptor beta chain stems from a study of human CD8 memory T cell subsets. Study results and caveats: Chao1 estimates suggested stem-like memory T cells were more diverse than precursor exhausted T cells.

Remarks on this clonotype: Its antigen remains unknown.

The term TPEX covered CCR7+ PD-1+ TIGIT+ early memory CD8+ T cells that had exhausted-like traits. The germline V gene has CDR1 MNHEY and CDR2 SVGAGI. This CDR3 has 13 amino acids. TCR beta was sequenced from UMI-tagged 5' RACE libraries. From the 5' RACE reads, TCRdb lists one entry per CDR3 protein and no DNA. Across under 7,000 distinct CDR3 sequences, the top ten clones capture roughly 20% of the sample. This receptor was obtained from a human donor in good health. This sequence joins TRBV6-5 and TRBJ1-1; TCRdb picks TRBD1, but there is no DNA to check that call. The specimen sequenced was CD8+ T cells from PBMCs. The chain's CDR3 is CASTGQGFPEAFF.